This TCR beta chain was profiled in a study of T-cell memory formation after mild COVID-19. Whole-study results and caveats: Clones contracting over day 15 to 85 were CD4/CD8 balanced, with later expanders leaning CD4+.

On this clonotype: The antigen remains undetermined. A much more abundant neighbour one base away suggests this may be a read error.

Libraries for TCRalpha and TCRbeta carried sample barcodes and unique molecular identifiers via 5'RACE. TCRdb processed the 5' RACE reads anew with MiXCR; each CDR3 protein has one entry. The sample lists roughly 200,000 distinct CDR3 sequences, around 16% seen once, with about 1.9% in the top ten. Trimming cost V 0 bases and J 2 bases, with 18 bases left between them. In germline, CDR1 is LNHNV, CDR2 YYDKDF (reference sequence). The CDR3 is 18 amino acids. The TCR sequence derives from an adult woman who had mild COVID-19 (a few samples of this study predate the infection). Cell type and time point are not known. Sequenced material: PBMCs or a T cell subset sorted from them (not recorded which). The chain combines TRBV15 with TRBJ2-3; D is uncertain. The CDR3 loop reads CATSRDGHRAPPTDTQYF. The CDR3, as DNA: TGTGCCACCAGCAGAGATGGGCATCGAGCCCCCCCCACAGATACGCAGTATTTT.